The source of this TCR beta chain is a study of regulatory T cells in long-lasting Graves disease. Library construction for TCR beta used iRepertoire HTBI primers and Arm-PCR of CDR3 regions. TCRdb reanalysed the multiplex PCR reads using MiXCR and keeps one entry per CDR3 protein. The profile shows under 500,000 distinct CDR3 sequences, around 21% of them singletons. This clonotype has a handful of counts. Its antigen is currently unknown. Study findings and constraints: TCR diversity in persistent Graves' patients was below that of newly diagnosed ones. Persistent patients shared more public clonotypes (fewer than 3,000) than newly diagnosed patients (about 1,000).

The time point is: persistent/refractory GD, antithyroid drugs over 5 years with positive TRAb. Researchers made the TCR library from RNA that was extracted from PBMCs. This TCR was recovered from a female donor with Graves disease. The starting material was peripheral blood mononuclear cells (PBMCs), obtained when the disease was refractory, from a patient treated with antithyroid drugs.

This CDR3 reads CASSPEDRGGNEAFF. The CDR3 DNA is TGTGCCAGCAGCCCTGAGGACAGGGGCGGTAATGAAGCTTTCTTT. The chain couples TRBV5-8 to TRBJ1-1; TRBD1 matches 9 bases. There are 15 residues in the CDR3. Looked up from germline, CDR1 is SGHTS and CDR2 is YDEGEE. V was clipped by 4 bases and J by 7 bases; unmatched bases: 11.